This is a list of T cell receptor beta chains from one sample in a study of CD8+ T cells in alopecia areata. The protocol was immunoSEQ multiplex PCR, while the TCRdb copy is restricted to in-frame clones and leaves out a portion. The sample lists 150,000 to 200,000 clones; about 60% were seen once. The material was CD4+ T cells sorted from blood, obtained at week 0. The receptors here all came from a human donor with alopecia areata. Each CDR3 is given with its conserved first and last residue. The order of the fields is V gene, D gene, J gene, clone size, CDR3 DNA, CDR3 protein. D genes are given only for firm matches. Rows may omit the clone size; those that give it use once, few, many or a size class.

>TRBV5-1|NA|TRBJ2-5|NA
TGCGCCAGCAGCGACCGAGAGACCCAGTACTTC
CASSDRETQYF
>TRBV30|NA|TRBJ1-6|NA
TGTGCCTGGAGCTACACCCTCGGTAATTCACCCCTCCACTTT
CAWSYTLGNSPLHF
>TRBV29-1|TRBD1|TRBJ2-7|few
TGCAGCGTCGACAGGGGCGCTGACGAGCAGTACTTC
CSVDRGADEQYF
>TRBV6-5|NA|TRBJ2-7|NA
TGTGCCAGCAGTTACAAGGGGACAAGATACGAGCAGTACTTC
CASSYKGTRYEQYF
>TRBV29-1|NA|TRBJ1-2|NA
TGCAGCGTTGTAACCGGGAATGGCTACACCTTC
CSVVTGNGYTF
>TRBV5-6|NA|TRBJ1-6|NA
TGTGCCAGCAGCTTGGGACCTCCCAGGAATAATTCACCCCTCCACTTT
CASSLGPPRNNSPLHF
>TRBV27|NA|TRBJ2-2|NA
TGTGCCAGCAAACCAGGGGGGACAGCCGGCACCGGGGAGCTGTTTTTT
CASKPGGTAGTGELFF
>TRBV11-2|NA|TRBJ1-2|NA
TGTGCCAGCAGCTTCGGGGGCGAGGACTATGGCTACACCTTC
CASSFGGEDYGYTF
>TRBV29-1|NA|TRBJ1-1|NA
TGCAGCGTTGAAGATCGGCGTGGGAGAGAAGCTTTCTTT
CSVEDRRGREAFF
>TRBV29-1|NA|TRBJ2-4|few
TGCAGCGTTGAAGGCCCCGGGCAGAGGTCCATTCAGTACTTC
CSVEGPGQRSIQYF
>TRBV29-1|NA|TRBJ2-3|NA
TGCAGCGTTTTCGGCCGGCAGGGTAGCACAGATACGCAGTATTTT
CSVFGRQGSTDTQYF
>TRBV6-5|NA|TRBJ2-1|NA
TGTGCCCACGCAACACTTAAATTCTTC
CAHATLKFF
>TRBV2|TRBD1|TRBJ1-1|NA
TGTGCCAGCCTGGTGGACAGGGGGAGGACTGAAGCTTTCTTT
CASLVDRGRTEAFF
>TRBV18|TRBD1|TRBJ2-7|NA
TGTGCCAGCTCACGAAGGACAGGGGATTTGGACGAGCAGTACTTC
CASSRRTGDLDEQYF
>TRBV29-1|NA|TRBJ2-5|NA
TGCAGCGTTCGACCCAACCAAGAGACCCAGTACTTC
CSVRPNQETQYF
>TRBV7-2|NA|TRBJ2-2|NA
TGTGCCAGCAGCCCCAGATCCCCCGGGGAGCTGTTTTTT
CASSPRSPGELFF
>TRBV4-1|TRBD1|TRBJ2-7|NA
TGCGCCAGCAGCCTTGGACAGGGTGAGTTCTACGAGCAGTACTTC
CASSLGQGEFYEQYF
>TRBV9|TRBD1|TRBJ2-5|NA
TGTGCCAGCAGCGGACAGGGGCGTGAGACCCAGTACTTC
CASSGQGRETQYF
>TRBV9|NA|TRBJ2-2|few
TGTGCCAGCAGCGTAGCTATTGTCGGGGAGCTGTTTTTT
CASSVAIVGELFF
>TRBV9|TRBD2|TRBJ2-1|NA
TGTGCCAGCAGCGTAAGACTAGCGGCCTACAATGAGCAGTTCTTC
CASSVRLAAYNEQFF
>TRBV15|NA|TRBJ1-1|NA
TGTGCCACCAGCAGAGATCAGGGTGGTGAAGCTTTCTTT
CATSRDQGGEAFF
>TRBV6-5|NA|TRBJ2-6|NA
TGTGCCAGCAGGCCCGGGGCAGGGGCCAACGTCCTGACTTTC
CASRPGAGANVLTF
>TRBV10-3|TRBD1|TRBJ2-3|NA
TGTGCCAGACCACAGGGGGCAGCCACAGATACGCAGTATTTT
CARPQGAATDTQYF
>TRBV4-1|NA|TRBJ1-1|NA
TGCGCCAGCAGCCGAAGGGTGGGGGGTGAAGCTTTCTTT
CASSRRVGGEAFF
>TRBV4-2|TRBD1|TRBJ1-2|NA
TGTGCCAGCAGCCAACAGGGGGCGGGCTATGGCTACACCTTC
CASSQQGAGYGYTF